The clone carrying this T cell receptor beta chain was counted ten times or more. The data were taken from a study of T cells in Graves' hyperthyroidism and ophthalmopathy. The CDR3 is 13 residues long. Per germline, CDR1 SGHTA and CDR2 FQGNSA. Trimming stripped 2 bases from V and 0 bases from J, with 4 bases between. RNA transcripts served as the template for amplifying TCR beta CDR3 regions. The TCR CDR3 first-round RT-PCR relied on the HTBI primer set. One entry per CDR3 protein results from TCRdb running MiXCR on the multiplex PCR reads. The sample holds more than 300,000 distinct CDR3 sequences, about 14% seen once.

This TCR was sampled from a woman under 40 with Graves' ophthalmopathy. Sequenced: blood. The rearrangement links TRBV7-2 to TRBJ1-2; D is unresolved. CDR3 coding DNA: TGTGCCAGCAGCTTACAGGCTAACTATGGCTACACCTTC. Residues: CASSLQANYGYTF.